This T cell receptor beta chain was captured by sequencing in a study of PD-1 blockade in mismatch repair-deficient tumors. The V gene's germline CDR1 is SNHLY and CDR2 FYNNEI. Trimming at V came to 6 bases and at J to 3 bases, leaving 7 bases not matched to a gene. The CDR3 has 14 residues. Sequenced by immunoSEQ multiplex PCR; TCRdb stores in-frame clones only, minus some. The repertoire holds 120,000 or so clones, about 86% seen once, with around an eighth in the top ten. This material consisted of peripheral blood, taken 44 weeks after starting pembrolizumab. V is TRBV2 and J is TRBJ2-7, with TRBD2 identical over 8 bases. The source of this sequence is an adult with mismatch repair-deficient cancer. CDR3 nucleotide sequence: TGTGCCAGCAGCCCAAGAGCGGGAGTCTACGAGCAGTACTTC. Protein product: CASSPRAGVYEQYF. Full variable domain (missing parts from reference TRBV2 and TRBJ2-7): EPEVTQTPSHQVTQMGQEVILRCVPISNHLYFYWYRQILGQKVEFLVSFYNNEISEKSEIFDDQFSVERPDGSNFTLKIRSTKLEDSAMYFCASSPRAGVYEQYFGPGTRLTVT.